What follows is one TCR beta chain and its context. It was with a sample-barcoded 5' primer and a J-beta primer mix that a second PCR of about 7 to 12 cycles was run. MiXCR was run by TCRdb on the 5' RACE reads, yielding one entry per CDR3 protein. The table shows some 710,000 distinct CDR3 sequences, with 35% to 60% occurring only once. The sample is drawn from a study of blood T cells in healthy people across ages. Study-level information: There was about one barcoded beta molecule captured by template switching per two T cells.

The CDR3 runs 12 residues. Germline assignment: CDR1 MNHEY and CDR2 SMNVEV (reference sequence). The germline V and J ends were trimmed by 11 bases and 5 bases, with 13 bases remaining between them. The receptor's source is a man older than 75 in good health. Sequencing was performed on blood. The rearrangement links TRBV27 to TRBJ2-1, with D possibly matching TRBD2 (5 bases). CDR3 protein: CAGGPNDNEQFF. Written as DNA, the CDR3 is TGTGCCGGCGGGCCGAATGACAATGAGCAGTTCTTC.